Listed below are T cell receptor beta chains from one sample, sequenced in a study of Ad26.COV2.S vaccination and SARS-CoV-2 variants. This table comes from immunoSEQ multiplex PCR, and its TCRdb copy is limited to in-frame clones, with some not included. The sample shows under 500,000 clones, about nine tenths of them seen only once. The material was peripheral blood, obtained in a trial of Ad26.COV2.S vaccine versus placebo. The receptors derive from a person between 18 and 60 years old who received the Ad26.COV2.S COVID-19 vaccine or a placebo. Both conserved end residues are part of each CDR3. The D gene is left open where the match is weak. Only part of the rows carry a size: once, few, many, or a class if the clone is expanded.

TRBJ2-5 | TRBD1 | . | TRBV9 | TGTGCCAGCAGCGCACAGGGGCAAGAGACCCAGTACTTC | CASSAQGQETQYF
TRBJ1-1 | TRBD1 | . | TRBV6-5 | TGTGCCAGCACACGAACAGGGGTAAGAAACACTGAAGCTTTCTTT | CASTRTGVRNTEAFF
TRBJ2-2 | . | . | TRBV29-1 | TGCAGCGTTTCATTCGGAACCGGGGAGCTGTTTTTT | CSVSFGTGELFF
TRBJ2-3 | TRBD2 | . | TRBV2 | TGTGCCAGCAGTCCAGGACTAGCGGGGTTAGATACGCAGTATTTT | CASSPGLAGLDTQYF
TRBJ1-2 | . | . | TRBV29-1 | TGCAGCGCCTTATCCGCTAACTATGGCTACACCTTC | CSALSANYGYTF
TRBJ1-6 | TRBD1 | few | TRBV19 | TGTGCCAGTACCGACGACAGGGCTTATTCACCCCTCCACTTT | CASTDDRAYSPLHF
TRBJ2-3 | TRBD2 | . | TRBV7-8 | TGTGCCAGCAGCTTTTACCGTATTGCTAGCGGAGATACGCAGTATTTT | CASSFYRIASGDTQYF
TRBJ2-7 | TRBD2 | once | TRBV28 | TGTGCCAGCAGTTCCCAGCGGGGGCCCAACTACGAGCAGTACTTC | CASSSQRGPNYEQYF
TRBJ2-7 | . | . | TRBV27 | TGTGCCAGCAGTTTATCTAGTAGCCTCGTCGGATACGAGCAGTACTTC | CASSLSSSLVGYEQYF
TRBJ2-7 | TRBD1 | . | TRBV2 | TGTGCCAGCACACAGGACAGGGGGACCTACGAGCAGTACTTC | CASTQDRGTYEQYF
TRBJ1-6 | . | . | TRBV11-3 | TGTGCCAGCAGCTTAGCTCCAAATTCACCCCTCCACTTT | CASSLAPNSPLHF
TRBJ1-2 | . | . | TRBV5-1 | TGCGCCAGCAGCTTGGGGACGGCTAACTATGGCTACACCTTC | CASSLGTANYGYTF
TRBJ1-1 | TRBD1 | . | TRBV29-1 | TGCAGCGTTGGGACAGGGGACACTGAAGCTTTCTTT | CSVGTGDTEAFF
TRBJ2-7 | TRBD2 | . | TRBV18 | TGTGCCAGCTCACCACCGGGCGGGGGGGCCAACGAGCAGTACTTC | CASSPPGGGANEQYF
TRBJ1-2 | . | . | TRBV5-1 | TGCGCCAGCAGCTGGGGACGGGACGGGGTTAACTATGGCTACACCTTC | CASSWGRDGVNYGYTF
TRBJ1-2 | . | . | TRBV27 | TGTGCCAGCAGTTTAGGCATTCGGGGGGGCGATGGCTACACCTTC | CASSLGIRGGDGYTF
TRBJ1-1 | TRBD1 | . | TRBV29-1 | TGCAGCGGGGGACAGCCGAACACTGAAGCTTTCTTT | CSGGQPNTEAFF
TRBJ2-7 | TRBD1 | . | TRBV6-5 | TGTGCCAGCAGAGACAGGGAATTTCCTCTCTACGAGCAGTACTTC | CASRDREFPLYEQYF
TRBJ2-5 | . | . | TRBV2 | TGTGCCAGCAGGCCTACTAGGGCCGGGGAGACCCAGTACTTC | CASRPTRAGETQYF
TRBJ2-2 | TRBD2 | . | TRBV5-4 | TGTGCCAGCAGCCTGGGTTCGCGGGGGGCTAACACCGGGGAGCTGTTTTTT | CASSLGSRGANTGELFF
TRBJ2-7 | TRBD1 | once | TRBV5-6 | TGTGCCAGCAGCTTAACCGGGACAGGTCAGTACGAGCAGTACTTC | CASSLTGTGQYEQYF
TRBJ1-1 | . | . | TRBV5-4 | TGTGCCAGCAGGAAGGATAGGACGAGTCAAACTGAAGCTTTCTTT | CASRKDRTSQTEAFF
TRBJ1-1 | . | . | TRBV5-5 | TGTGCCAGCAGCTTGGCAGGTCACACTGAAGCTTTCTTT | CASSLAGHTEAFF
TRBJ2-3 | . | . | TRBV3-1/TRBV3-2 | TGTGCCAGCAGCCGTACGGACGGTAGCACAGATACGCAGTATTTT | CASSRTDGSTDTQYF
TRBJ2-7 | . | . | TRBV5-1 | TGCGCCAGCAGCTTGGGAGCCAACTACGAGCAGTACTTC | CASSLGANYEQYF
TRBJ2-7 | . | . | TRBV11-2 | TGTGCCAGCAGCTTAGGATCCGGGTCCTACGAGCAGTACTTC | CASSLGSGSYEQYF
TRBJ2-7 | . | . | TRBV21-1 | TGTGCCAGCAGCAAAGCACACAGCTCCTACGAGCAGTACTTC | CASSKAHSSYEQYF
TRBJ2-5 | TRBD1 | . | TRBV11-2 | TGTGCCAGCAGCCCGGGACAGGGGCAAGAGACCCAGTACTTC | CASSPGQGQETQYF
TRBJ1-2 | . | . | TRBV6-5 | TGTGCCAGTCCCGCCCTACAGGGTTATGGCTACACCTTC | CASPALQGYGYTF
TRBJ1-2 | . | . | TRBV4-1 | TGCGCCAGCAGCCGCCGGTTGGGGCAGCACTATGGCTACACCTTC | CASSRRLGQHYGYTF
TRBJ2-5 | . | once | TRBV12-3/TRBV12-4 | TGTGCCAGCAGCAAAAGAGCAGAAGAGACCCAGTACTTC | CASSKRAEETQYF
TRBJ1-1 | . | once | TRBV11-2 | TGTGCCAGCAGCTTAGTAGTCAACCTGTGGGCTTTCTTT | CASSLVVNLWAFF
TRBJ2-3 | . | . | TRBV9 | TGTGCCAGCAGCGTAGCCCTAGATACGCAGTATTTT | CASSVALDTQYF
TRBJ2-5 | TRBD2 | . | TRBV7-2 | TGTGCCAGCAGCTTAGGGCTAGCGGGGGCCCAAGAGACCCAGTACTTC | CASSLGLAGAQETQYF
TRBJ2-5 | . | . | TRBV5-4 | TGTGCCAGCAGCTTGCCAGGGGGAGGTTTGGAGACCCAGTACTTC | CASSLPGGGLETQYF
TRBJ1-2 | . | few | TRBV30 | TGTGCCTGGAGCCTACAGGGCGCCTTCGGAGGCTACACCTTC | CAWSLQGAFGGYTF
TRBJ1-1 | TRBD1 | . | TRBV19 | TGTGCCAGTAGTATGGGGGACAGGGTCGACACTGAAGCTTTCTTT | CASSMGDRVDTEAFF
TRBJ1-1 | TRBD1 | . | TRBV5-1 | TGCGCCAGCAGCTACAGGGGAGGGGACACTGAAGCTTTCTTT | CASSYRGGDTEAFF
TRBJ2-3 | . | . | TRBV10-2 | TGCGCCAGCAGTGAGTGGGTCTGGACCTCTAGCACAGATACGCAGTATTTT | CASSEWVWTSSTDTQYF
TRBJ2-7 | . | . | TRBV30 | TGTGCCTGGAGTGTAGGCGTCTACGAGCAGTACTTC | CAWSVGVYEQYF
TRBJ1-5 | . | . | TRBV2 | TGTGCCAGCAGTGCCTTGCGGTCAGATAATCAGCCCCAGCATTTT | CASSALRSDNQPQHF
TRBJ2-3 | . | . | TRBV4-3 | TGCGCCAGCAGCCTCGGGGGAGTGAGGGCAGATACGCAGTATTTT | CASSLGGVRADTQYF
TRBJ1-3 | . | . | TRBV10-2 | TGCGCCAGCAGGGGCGAGGGAGGATCTGGAAACACCATATATTTT | CASRGEGGSGNTIYF
TRBJ1-1 | . | . | TRBV7-6 | TGTGCCAGCAGCTGGCGTTCGAACACTGAAGCTTTCTTT | CASSWRSNTEAFF
TRBJ1-3 | . | . | TRBV18 | TGTGCCAGCTCACCACCCTCCTCTCCTGGGGGGACCATATATTTT | CASSPPSSPGGTIYF
TRBJ2-7 | . | . | TRBV27 | TGTGCCAGCAGTTCACTTGTACGGCCTCAGGCCCGAATCTCCTACGAGCAGTACTTC | CASSSLVRPQARISYEQYF
TRBJ2-3 | TRBD2 | . | TRBV11-3 | TGTGCCAGCAGCTTAGTGGGGAAAACTAGCGGGGGAACAGATACGCAGTATTTT | CASSLVGKTSGGTDTQYF
TRBJ2-7 | . | . | TRBV9 | TGTGCCAGCAGCGTAGAGGACTCTAGCTCCTACGAGCAGTACTTC | CASSVEDSSSYEQYF